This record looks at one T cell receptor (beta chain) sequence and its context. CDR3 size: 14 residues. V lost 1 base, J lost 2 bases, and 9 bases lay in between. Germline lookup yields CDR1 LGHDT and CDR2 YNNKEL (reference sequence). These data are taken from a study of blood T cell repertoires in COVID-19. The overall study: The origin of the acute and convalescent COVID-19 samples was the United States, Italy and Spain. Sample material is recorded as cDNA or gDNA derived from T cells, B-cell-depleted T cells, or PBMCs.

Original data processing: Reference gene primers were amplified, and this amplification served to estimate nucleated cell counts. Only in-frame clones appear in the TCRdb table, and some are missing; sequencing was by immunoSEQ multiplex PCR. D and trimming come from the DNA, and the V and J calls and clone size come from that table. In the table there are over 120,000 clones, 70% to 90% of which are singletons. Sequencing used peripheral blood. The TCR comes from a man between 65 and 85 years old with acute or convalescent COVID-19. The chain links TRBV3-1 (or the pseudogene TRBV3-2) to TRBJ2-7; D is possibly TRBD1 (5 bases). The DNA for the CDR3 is TGTGCCAGCAGCCAAGTCGACAGAACCTACGAGCAGTACTTC. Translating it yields CASSQVDRTYEQYF.